The rows below give T cell receptor beta chains drawn from one sample of a study of cytomegalovirus exposure and HLA in healthy donors. Produced via immunoSEQ multiplex PCR; TCRdb's table is partial and in-frame only. Here the sample spans fewer than 200,000 clones, nearly 80% being singletons. The specimen was PBMCs. The receptor set was obtained from a man aged 40-55 years in good health and CMV-seropositive. Both conserved end residues are part of each CDR3. The order of the fields is D gene, J gene, V gene, clone size, CDR3 protein, CDR3 DNA. The D gene is left open where the match is weak. A row's size may be missing; if present it is once, few, many or a size class.

d_call: .; j_call: TRBJ1-1; v_call: TRBV6-5; clone_size: .; cdr3_aa: CATQQAFVNTEAFF; cdr3_nt: TGTGCCACGCAGCAAGCGTTTGTGAACACTGAAGCTTTCTTT
d_call: .; j_call: TRBJ2-6; v_call: TRBV5-1; clone_size: .; cdr3_aa: CASSSPPTVGANVLTF; cdr3_nt: TGCGCCAGCAGCTCTCCCCCCACAGTCGGGGCCAACGTCCTGACTTTC
d_call: .; j_call: TRBJ2-7; v_call: TRBV5-1; clone_size: .; cdr3_aa: CASSPQGSYEQYF; cdr3_nt: TGCGCCAGCAGCCCCCAGGGTTCTTACGAGCAGTACTTC
d_call: TRBD2; j_call: TRBJ2-3; v_call: TRBV5-1; clone_size: once; cdr3_aa: CASSPGTSADTQYF; cdr3_nt: TGCGCCAGCAGCCCGGGGACTAGTGCAGATACGCAGTATTTT
d_call: TRBD1; j_call: TRBJ2-7; v_call: TRBV25-1; clone_size: .; cdr3_aa: CASSEQGARYEQYF; cdr3_nt: TGTGCCAGCAGTGAACAGGGGGCTAGATACGAGCAGTACTTC
d_call: .; j_call: TRBJ1-5; v_call: TRBV19; clone_size: .; cdr3_aa: CASSSNINQPQHF; cdr3_nt: TGTGCCAGTAGTAGCAACATCAATCAGCCCCAGCATTTT
d_call: .; j_call: TRBJ1-1; v_call: TRBV7-7; clone_size: .; cdr3_aa: CASSLGGGGNTEAFF; cdr3_nt: TGTGCTAGCAGCTTAGGAGGGGGGGGGAACACTGAAGCTTTCTTT
d_call: .; j_call: TRBJ1-1; v_call: TRBV30; clone_size: .; cdr3_aa: CAWRREMNTEAFF; cdr3_nt: TGTGCCTGGAGGCGGGAGATGAACACTGAAGCTTTCTTT
d_call: .; j_call: TRBJ2-1; v_call: TRBV7-9; clone_size: .; cdr3_aa: CASSLPQGSNEQFF; cdr3_nt: TGTGCCAGCAGCTTACCTCAGGGAAGTAATGAGCAGTTCTTC
d_call: .; j_call: TRBJ2-7; v_call: TRBV7-6; clone_size: .; cdr3_aa: CASSSQGSAAYEQYF; cdr3_nt: TGTGCCAGCAGCTCCCAGGGAAGCGCCGCCTACGAGCAGTACTTC
d_call: TRBD2; j_call: TRBJ2-4; v_call: TRBV18; clone_size: .; cdr3_aa: CASSPGLAGSGNIQYF; cdr3_nt: TGTGCCAGCTCACCGGGACTAGCGGGATCGGGAAACATTCAGTACTTC
d_call: .; j_call: TRBJ2-3; v_call: TRBV6-1; clone_size: .; cdr3_aa: CASRDPRGTDTQYF; cdr3_nt: TGTGCCAGCAGGGACCCCAGGGGTACAGATACGCAGTATTTT
d_call: .; j_call: TRBJ1-2; v_call: TRBV4-1; clone_size: .; cdr3_aa: CASSQAPTDLYGYAF; cdr3_nt: TGCGCCAGCAGCCAAGCTCCGACAGACCTCTATGGCTACGCCTTC
d_call: .; j_call: TRBJ2-3; v_call: TRBV4-1; clone_size: few; cdr3_aa: CASSFGGNTDTQYF; cdr3_nt: TGCGCCAGCTCCTTCGGCGGGAACACAGATACGCAGTATTTT
d_call: TRBD2; j_call: TRBJ2-7; v_call: TRBV19; clone_size: .; cdr3_aa: CASSPLSSGRVREQYF; cdr3_nt: TGTGCCAGTAGTCCCCTGTCTAGCGGGAGAGTGCGAGAGCAGTACTTC
d_call: TRBD1; j_call: TRBJ1-2; v_call: TRBV28; clone_size: .; cdr3_aa: CATLRTGSPMRGYTF; cdr3_nt: TGTGCCACCCTCCGGACAGGGAGCCCTATGAGGGGCTACACCTTC
d_call: TRBD2; j_call: TRBJ2-1; v_call: TRBV5-6; clone_size: .; cdr3_aa: CASSWGGGPYNEQFF; cdr3_nt: TGTGCCAGCAGTTGGGGCGGGGGACCCTACAATGAGCAGTTCTTC
d_call: TRBD2; j_call: TRBJ2-7; v_call: TRBV14; clone_size: .; cdr3_aa: CESLAERYEQYF; cdr3_nt: TGCGAATCCCTAGCGGAGCGCTACGAGCAGTACTTC
d_call: TRBD1; j_call: TRBJ2-5; v_call: TRBV5-1; clone_size: .; cdr3_aa: CASSSTGGWQETQYF; cdr3_nt: TGCGCCAGCAGCTCGACAGGGGGCTGGCAAGAGACCCAGTACTTC
d_call: .; j_call: TRBJ2-5; v_call: TRBV29-1; clone_size: .; cdr3_aa: CSVTTGSPETQYF; cdr3_nt: TGCAGCGTAACCACCGGGTCCCCAGAGACCCAGTACTTC
d_call: .; j_call: TRBJ2-7; v_call: TRBV5-1; clone_size: .; cdr3_aa: CASSLMDTPYEQYF; cdr3_nt: TGCGCCAGCAGCTTAATGGACACCCCTTACGAGCAGTACTTC
d_call: TRBD2; j_call: TRBJ2-3; v_call: TRBV5-4; clone_size: .; cdr3_aa: CASSLTSGTRVGTDTQYF; cdr3_nt: TGTGCCAGCAGCTTGACTAGCGGGACTCGAGTGGGCACAGATACGCAGTATTTT
d_call: .; j_call: TRBJ1-1; v_call: TRBV27; clone_size: few; cdr3_aa: CASSRQRLNTEAFF; cdr3_nt: TGTGCCAGCAGTCGACAGAGATTAAACACTGAAGCTTTCTTT
d_call: .; j_call: TRBJ1-5; v_call: TRBV6-1; clone_size: .; cdr3_aa: CASSDGGSQPQHF; cdr3_nt: TGTGCCAGCAGTGACGGGGGATCTCAGCCCCAGCATTTT
d_call: .; j_call: TRBJ2-7; v_call: TRBV23-1; clone_size: .; cdr3_aa: CASSQLYYEQYF; cdr3_nt: TGCGCCAGCAGTCAACTCTACTACGAGCAGTACTTC
d_call: TRBD1; j_call: TRBJ2-6; v_call: TRBV10-3; clone_size: .; cdr3_aa: CAISDRQGARSGANGLTF; cdr3_nt: TGTGCCATCAGTGATCGACAGGGGGCGCGATCTGGGGCCAACGGCCTGACTTTC